This T cell receptor (beta chain) was identified during a study of CD8+ T cells in alopecia areata. Study-level findings and limits: The study found higher clonality in lesional than normal scalp, especially in alopecia totalis/universalis.

Of note for this clone: Its target is unknown.

Looked up from germline, CDR1 is SGHTA and CDR2 is FQGNSA. The ends were cut back, 2 bases at V and 3 bases at J, with 14 bases in the middle. The CDR3 has 15 residues. Following extraction, RNA underwent reverse transcription to cDNA, which served as the sequencing template. Clones were read by immunoSEQ multiplex PCR, and TCRdb kept only the in-frame ones, dropping some. The sample gives 100,000 to 150,000 clones, around 50% of which show up once; roughly 4.8% is in the top ten. Sequenced material: CD4+ T cells sorted from blood, taken at week 0. This receptor was identified in a human donor with alopecia areata. The rearrangement joins TRBV7-2 to TRBJ2-7; D is ambiguous. CDR3 protein: CASSLRLGQNYEQYF. In DNA, the CDR3 is TGTGCCAGCAGCTTACGCCTAGGGCAGAACTACGAGCAGTACTTC.